The rows below give T cell receptor beta chains drawn from one sample of a study of blood T cell repertoires in COVID-19. Generated by immunoSEQ multiplex PCR, the TCRdb table keeps only in-frame clones and is missing some. The sample holds about 40,000 clones, 65% to 85% seen once. The sequenced sample was peripheral blood. The receptors were sampled from a woman at least 80 years old with acute or convalescent COVID-19. CDR3s include the opening cysteine and the closing phenylalanine or tryptophan. A D gene is named only where the DNA matches it firmly. Clone size is shown for a subset of rows, as once, few, many or a class of expanded clone.

V: TRBV7-2; J: TRBJ2-3; size: once; D: TRBD1; length: 13; CDR3: CASSLGQSLPQYF; DNA: TGTGCCAGCAGCCTGGGACAGTCCCTTCCCCAGTATTTT
V: TRBV14; J: TRBJ2-1; size: .; D: TRBD2; length: 17; CDR3: CASSQEGLVVSYNEQFF; DNA: TGTGCCAGCAGCCAAGAAGGACTAGTAGTCTCCTACAATGAGCAGTTCTTC
V: TRBV4-3; J: TRBJ1-2; size: .; D: .; length: 14; CDR3: CASSQVSADYGYTF; DNA: TGCGCCAGCAGCCAAGTCAGTGCAGACTATGGCTACACCTTC
V: TRBV5-1; J: TRBJ1-2; size: .; D: .; length: 13; CDR3: CASRDSGSSGYTF; DNA: TGCGCCAGCAGAGATTCGGGATCGTCCGGCTACACCTTC
V: TRBV7-8; J: TRBJ1-1; size: .; D: .; length: 17; CDR3: CASSPGGTSSMNTEAFF; DNA: TGTGCCAGCTCCCCCGGGGGAACTAGTTCAATGAACACTGAAGCTTTCTTT
V: TRBV2; J: TRBJ1-1; size: once; D: .; length: 13; CDR3: CASSEAREIEAFF; DNA: TGTGCCAGCAGTGAAGCGCGAGAAATTGAAGCTTTCTTT
V: TRBV27; J: TRBJ1-4; size: .; D: .; length: 15; CDR3: CASSFRRSTNEKLFF; DNA: TGTGCCAGCAGTTTTCGGCGGTCAACTAATGAAAAACTGTTTTTT
V: TRBV6-6; J: TRBJ2-1; size: .; D: TRBD1; length: 12; CDR3: CASSWATGSQFF; DNA: TGTGCCAGCAGTTGGGCGACAGGGTCGCAGTTCTTC
V: TRBV5-1; J: TRBJ2-5; size: .; D: .; length: 15; CDR3: CASSSQRGSQETQYF; DNA: TGCGCCAGCAGCTCGCAGAGGGGGAGTCAAGAGACCCAGTACTTC
V: TRBV12-5; J: TRBJ2-1; size: .; D: .; length: 12; CDR3: CASGLESNEQFF; DNA: TGTGCTAGTGGTTTGGAATCGAATGAGCAGTTCTTC
V: TRBV18; J: TRBJ2-5; size: .; D: .; length: 14; CDR3: CASSPKGNGETQYF; DNA: TGTGCCAGCTCACCAAAGGGGAACGGTGAGACCCAGTACTTC
V: TRBV7-9; J: TRBJ1-1; size: .; D: .; length: 14; CDR3: CASSFIGGNTEAFF; DNA: TGTGCCAGCAGCTTCATAGGGGGGAACACTGAAGCTTTCTTT
V: TRBV5-1; J: TRBJ1-2; size: .; D: .; length: 14; CDR3: CASSLAQADYGYTF; DNA: TGCGCCAGCAGCTTGGCACAGGCCGACTATGGCTACACCTTC
V: TRBV11-1; J: TRBJ2-7; size: .; D: .; length: 13; CDR3: CASRRGYSYEQYF; DNA: TGTGCCAGCAGAAGGGGGTACTCCTACGAGCAGTACTTC
V: TRBV5-1; J: TRBJ2-6; size: .; D: .; length: 16; CDR3: CASSPGLFSGANVLTF; DNA: TGCGCCAGCAGCCCCGGACTGTTCTCTGGGGCCAACGTCCTGACTTTC
V: TRBV30; J: TRBJ2-3; size: .; D: .; length: 13; CDR3: CAWSVSSTDTQYF; DNA: TGTGCCTGGAGTGTTTCTAGCACAGATACGCAGTATTTT
V: TRBV27; J: TRBJ2-5; size: .; D: TRBD2; length: 18; CDR3: CASSPRQREGLGGETQYF; DNA: TGTGCCAGCAGTCCCCGCCAGCGGGAGGGCCTAGGTGGGGAGACCCAGTACTTC
V: TRBV5-1; J: TRBJ1-6; size: few; D: .; length: 16; CDR3: CASSPSGRRSNSPLHF; DNA: TGCGCCAGCAGCCCTTCAGGCAGACGCAGCAATTCACCCCTCCACTTT
V: TRBV5-4; J: TRBJ2-5; size: .; D: .; length: 16; CDR3: CASSPSSTAGHETQYF; DNA: TGTGCCAGCAGCCCCAGCTCGACAGCGGGACACGAGACCCAGTACTTC
V: TRBV19; J: TRBJ1-5; size: .; D: .; length: 13; CDR3: CASSREMIQPQHF; DNA: TGTGCCAGTAGTAGGGAGATGATACAGCCCCAGCATTTT
V: TRBV19; J: TRBJ2-3; size: .; D: .; length: 13; CDR3: CASNQGGTDTQYF; DNA: TGTGCCAGTAATCAGGGTGGCACAGATACGCAGTATTTT
V: TRBV7-8; J: TRBJ1-3; size: .; D: .; length: 14; CDR3: CASSLAPGVNTIYF; DNA: TGTGCCAGCAGCTTAGCGCCAGGGGTAAACACCATATATTTT
V: TRBV12-3/TRBV12-4; J: TRBJ1-2; size: .; D: .; length: 12; CDR3: CASSQNRDGYTF; DNA: TGTGCCAGCAGCCAGAACAGGGACGGCTACACCTTC
V: TRBV5-6; J: TRBJ1-1; size: few; D: .; length: 11; CDR3: CASSLRGGAFF; DNA: TGTGCCAGCAGCTTGCGGGGGGGAGCTTTCTTT
V: TRBV3-1/TRBV3-2; J: TRBJ1-5; size: once; D: TRBD1; length: 15; CDR3: CASSSTGRLQQPQHF; DNA: TGTGCCAGCAGCTCGACAGGGCGCCTACAACAGCCCCAGCATTTT
V: TRBV27; J: TRBJ1-1; size: .; D: .; length: 14; CDR3: CASSPGGSRTEAFF; DNA: TGTGCCAGCAGCCCTGGGGGGTCGAGGACTGAAGCTTTCTTT
V: TRBV19; J: TRBJ2-7; size: .; D: .; length: 12; CDR3: CATQTSTYEQYF; DNA: TGTGCCACTCAGACTAGTACCTACGAGCAGTACTTC
V: TRBV7-9; J: TRBJ1-1; size: .; D: .; length: 15; CDR3: CASSLGARLRTEAFF; DNA: TGTGCCAGCAGCTTGGGGGCGCGACTAAGGACTGAAGCTTTCTTT
V: TRBV6-1; J: TRBJ2-1; size: once; D: .; length: 15; CDR3: CASSELATNYNEQFF; DNA: TGTGCCAGCAGTGAACTGGCTACTAACTACAATGAGCAGTTCTTC
V: TRBV18; J: TRBJ2-5; size: .; D: TRBD1; length: 17; CDR3: CASSPPRTGTYQETQYF; DNA: TGTGCCAGCTCACCACCCCGGACAGGGACGTACCAAGAGACCCAGTACTTC
V: TRBV2; J: TRBJ1-2; size: medium-sized; D: .; length: 15; CDR3: CASRDRTADPYGYTF; DNA: TGTGCCAGCAGGGATCGGACAGCCGACCCATATGGCTACACCTTC
V: TRBV5-5; J: TRBJ2-5; size: .; D: .; length: 14; CDR3: CASSLWGGPETQYF; DNA: TGTGCCAGCAGCTTGTGGGGGGGGCCAGAGACCCAGTACTTC
V: TRBV5-1; J: TRBJ1-4; size: .; D: .; length: 14; CDR3: CASSLTGSGEKLFF; DNA: TGCGCCAGCAGCTTGACAGGGAGCGGTGAAAAACTGTTTTTT
V: TRBV6-5; J: TRBJ1-5; size: few; D: .; length: 14; CDR3: CASDRGDGNQPQHF; DNA: TGTGCCAGCGACCGGGGGGATGGCAATCAGCCCCAGCATTTT
V: TRBV21-1; J: TRBJ1-2; size: .; D: .; length: 16; CDR3: CASSKALAAGDYGYTF; DNA: TGTGCCAGCAGCAAAGCGCTGGCTGCGGGGGACTATGGCTACACCTTC
V: TRBV7-9; J: TRBJ2-7; size: .; D: TRBD1; length: 17; CDR3: CASSFPSTGGPSYEQYF; DNA: TGTGCCAGCAGCTTCCCATCGACAGGGGGGCCCTCCTACGAGCAGTACTTC
V: TRBV3-1/TRBV3-2; J: TRBJ1-1; size: .; D: .; length: 13; CDR3: CASSPGGNTEAFF; DNA: TGTGCCAGCAGCCCGGGGGGGAACACTGAAGCTTTCTTT
V: TRBV12-3/TRBV12-4; J: TRBJ1-1; size: .; D: .; length: 12; CDR3: CASTTLNTEAFF; DNA: TGTGCCAGCACTACCCTTAACACTGAAGCTTTCTTT
V: TRBV5-6; J: TRBJ1-6; size: once; D: TRBD1; length: 15; CDR3: CASSAQTGLNSPLHF; DNA: TGTGCCAGCAGCGCCCAGACAGGGTTGAATTCACCCCTCCACTTT
V: TRBV10-2; J: TRBJ1-1; size: few; D: TRBD1; length: 13; CDR3: CATQTGLATEAFF; DNA: TGCGCCACCCAGACAGGGCTGGCGACTGAAGCTTTCTTT
V: TRBV7-2; J: TRBJ2-1; size: .; D: TRBD2; length: 15; CDR3: CASSPSGSVLYEQFF; DNA: TGTGCCAGCAGCCCAAGCGGGAGTGTTTTGTATGAGCAGTTCTTC
V: TRBV6-6; J: TRBJ2-7; size: .; D: TRBD1; length: 14; CDR3: CASSMDRSSYEQYF; DNA: TGTGCCAGCAGTATGGACAGGAGCTCCTACGAGCAGTACTTC
V: TRBV19; J: TRBJ1-4; size: .; D: .; length: 14; CDR3: CASSMLWAGEKLFF; DNA: TGTGCCAGTAGTATGCTATGGGCTGGGGAAAAACTGTTTTTT
V: TRBV5-1; J: TRBJ2-1; size: once; D: .; length: 15; CDR3: CASSLSAVSYNEQFF; DNA: TGCGCCAGCAGCTTGAGCGCCGTCTCCTACAATGAGCAGTTCTTC
V: TRBV15; J: TRBJ2-3; size: .; D: .; length: 12; CDR3: CATSKQGDTQYF; DNA: TGTGCCACCAGCAAGCAGGGGGATACGCAGTATTTT
V: TRBV5-1; J: TRBJ1-2; size: .; D: TRBD1; length: 15; CDR3: CASRDRTGINYGYTF; DNA: TGCGCCAGCAGAGATCGGACAGGCATAAACTATGGCTACACCTTC
V: TRBV19; J: TRBJ2-5; size: .; D: TRBD2; length: 18; CDR3: CASSKGLAGGAYQETQYF; DNA: TGTGCCAGTAGTAAGGGACTAGCGGGAGGAGCCTACCAAGAGACCCAGTACTTC
V: TRBV19; J: TRBJ2-4; size: .; D: TRBD2; length: 15; CDR3: CASSIRLADKNIQYF; DNA: TGTGCCAGTAGTATAAGACTAGCGGATAAAAACATTCAGTACTTC
V: TRBV28; J: TRBJ1-1; size: .; D: TRBD1; length: 14; CDR3: CASSGQGALTEAFF; DNA: TGTGCCAGCAGCGGACAGGGGGCGCTCACTGAAGCTTTCTTT
V: TRBV21-1; J: TRBJ1-5; size: .; D: .; length: 16; CDR3: CASSKDAGRRNQPQHF; DNA: TGTGCCAGCAGCAAAGATGCGGGGCGACGCAATCAGCCCCAGCATTTT
V: TRBV5-8; J: TRBJ2-3; size: .; D: TRBD1; length: 15; CDR3: CASSGRTGLTDTQYF; DNA: TGTGCCAGCAGCGGAAGGACAGGCCTCACAGATACGCAGTATTTT
V: TRBV5-4; J: TRBJ2-5; size: .; D: .; length: 12; CDR3: CASSLQWETQYF; DNA: TGTGCCAGCAGCTTGCAGTGGGAGACCCAGTACTTC
V: TRBV19; J: TRBJ1-5; size: .; D: TRBD1; length: 15; CDR3: CASCLGGTGVQPQHF; DNA: TGTGCCAGTTGTCTCGGGGGGACAGGGGTTCAGCCCCAGCATTTT